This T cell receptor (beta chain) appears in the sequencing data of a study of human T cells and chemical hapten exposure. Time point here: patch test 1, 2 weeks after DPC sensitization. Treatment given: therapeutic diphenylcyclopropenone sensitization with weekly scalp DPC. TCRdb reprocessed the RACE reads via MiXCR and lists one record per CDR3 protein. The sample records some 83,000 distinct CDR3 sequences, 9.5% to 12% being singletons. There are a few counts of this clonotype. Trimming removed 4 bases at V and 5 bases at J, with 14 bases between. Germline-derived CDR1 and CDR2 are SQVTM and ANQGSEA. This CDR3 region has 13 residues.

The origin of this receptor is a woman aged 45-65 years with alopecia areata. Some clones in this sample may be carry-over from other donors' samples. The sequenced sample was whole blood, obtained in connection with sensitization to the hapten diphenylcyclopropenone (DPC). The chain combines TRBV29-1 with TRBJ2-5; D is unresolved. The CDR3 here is CSVARVVGETQYF. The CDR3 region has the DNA TGCAGCGTTGCCCGGGTGGTGGGGGAGACCCAGTACTTC.